The 27 T cell receptor beta chains below come from one sample, sequenced in a study of beta chain features in type 1 diabetes. Study outcomes and limitations: Shortening of TCRB CDR3s, moderate but significant, appeared in all four CD4+ subsets of Type 1 diabetes patients.

The authors reverse transcribed all of the isolated RNA, so sequencing captured expressed TCRB transcripts. Produced via immunoSEQ multiplex PCR; TCRdb's table is partial and in-frame only. The sample comprises under 300,000 clones, roughly 24% of which are singletons, and 0.012% rests with the top ten. These TCRs are of unknown antigen specificity. Sequencing input: naive CD4+ T cells from blood. The receptors were sampled from a woman in her twenties or thirties with type 1 diabetes.

The chain couples TRBV11-2 to TRBJ2-3; D is possibly TRBD1 (5 bases). The CDR3 runs 15 residues. V gave up 4 bases and J gave up 1 base, with 12 bases separating them. Germline V gives CDR1 SGHAT, CDR2 FQNNGV. The CDR3 DNA reads as TGTGCCAGCAGCTCCCAGGGCCGGCGCACAGATACGCAGTATTTT. Protein: CASSSQGRRTDTQYF.

In this sample, this clone turned up a few times. The CDR3 loop reads CSSQGHREGQNNEQFF. CDR3 DNA sequence: TGCAGCTCCCAAGGGCACCGGGAGGGCCAGAACAATGAGCAGTTCTTC. The V call is TRBV29-1, the J call TRBJ2-1; 8 bases line up with TRBD2. V shed 8 bases and J 5 bases; nucleotides not matched to a gene: 17. Germline CDR1 and CDR2: SQVTM and ANQGSEA. The length of the CDR3 is 16 residues.

The chain joins TRBV6-1 to TRBJ2-7, with 8 nucleotides matching TRBD1. Trimming at V came to 4 bases and at J to 1 base, leaving 6 bases not matched to a gene. The CDR3 extends over 15 amino acids. From germline, CDR1 is MNHNS and CDR2 SASEGT. CDR3 sequence reads: CASSAPGQGSYEQYF. DNA of the CDR3: TGTGCCAGCAGTGCTCCAGGACAGGGATCCTACGAGCAGTACTTC.

This clone came up a few times. The V gene is TRBV5-1, the J gene TRBJ1-5; 9 bases align to TRBD1. The CDR3 is 15 amino acids. Germline V lookup: CDR1 SGHRS, CDR2 YFSETQ. V shed 2 bases and J 7 bases; nucleotides not matched to a gene: 7. CDR3 in amino acids: CASSLQGARWQPQHF. DNA of the CDR3: TGCGCCAGCAGCTTACAGGGGGCTAGATGGCAGCCCCAGCATTTT.

The rearrangement joins TRBV30 to TRBJ2-3; a possible D gene is TRBD1 (6 bases). The CDR3 loop spans 13 amino acids. V shed 7 bases and J shed 3 bases, with 14 bases lying between them. From germline, CDR1 is GTSNPN and CDR2 SVGIG (reference sequence). The CDR3 nucleotides are TGTGCCTCTACCCGAGGGGGAACAGATACGCAGTATTTT. Translation: CASTRGGTDTQYF.

This clone was seen only a few times. The J gene is TRBJ1-5, the V gene TRBV28; 7 bases match TRBD1. Germline V gene data show CDR1 as MDHEN and CDR2 as SYDVKM. After removal of 3 bases from V and 4 bases from J, the junction contained 3 bases not matched to a gene. The CDR3 loop spans 14 amino acids. This CDR3 is CASSLGQRNQPQHF. CDR3 DNA: TGTGCCAGCAGTTTGGGACAGAGGAATCAGCCCCAGCATTTT.

This clone occurred a few times. Here the CDR3 DNA reads TGTGCCAGCTCACCCGGAGGAGACACTAACTATGGCTACACCTTC. Residues: CASSPGGDTNYGYTF. V usage is TRBV18 and J usage is TRBJ1-2, with unresolved D. CDR3 length equals 15 residues. Trimming pared 3 bases from V and 0 bases from J, leaving 11 bases between. Germline CDR1 and CDR2: KGHSH and LQKENI.

This clone was detected a few times. The chain recombines TRBV6-6 with TRBJ2-3; the match to TRBD2 covers 7 bases. Germline assignment: CDR1 MNHNY and CDR2 SVGAGI (reference sequence). The CDR3 runs 13 residues. The trim removed 9 bases at V and 0 bases at J, leaving 3 bases unmatched. The CDR3 bases are TGTGCCAGTCGGGGGGTTAGCACAGATACGCAGTATTTT. Its translation is CASRGVSTDTQYF.

This clone occurred a few times. This rearrangement joins TRBV18 to TRBJ2-5; 9 nucleotides align to TRBD1. Per germline, CDR1 KGHSH and CDR2 LQKENI. This CDR3 comprises 15 residues. Trimming cost V 2 bases and J 5 bases; bases outside gene matches: 6. CDR3 region: CASSPERDRDETQYF. CDR3 DNA: TGTGCCAGCTCACCAGAGAGGGACAGGGATGAGACCCAGTACTTC.

J is TRBJ2-7 and V is TRBV2; TRBD2 agrees at 9 bases. CDR3 length: 13 residues. The germline gives CDR1 SNHLY, CDR2 FYNNEI. After removal of 7 bases from V and 6 bases from J, the junction contained 7 bases not matched to a gene. The CDR3 protein is CASNPSGEGEQYF. In nucleotides, the CDR3 is TGTGCCAGCAATCCTAGCGGGGAAGGCGAGCAGTACTTC.

The chain carries TRBV27 and TRBJ2-6, with D possibly TRBD1 on 5 matching bases. V lost 5 bases to trimming and J lost 0 bases, with 14 bases between them. Germline CDR1 is MNHEY and CDR2 is SMNVEV (reference sequence). The CDR3 has 17 residues. This CDR3 reads CASSPRTQNSGANVLTF. CDR3 DNA sequence: TGTGCCAGCAGTCCCCGGACACAAAACTCTGGGGCCAACGTCCTGACTTTC.

V and J are TRBV7-8 and TRBJ1-5; tentatively, D is TRBD1 (6 bases). Germline values: CDR1 SGHVS, CDR2 FQNEAQ. Trimming took off 2 bases at V and 7 bases at J, with 12 bases between the two ends. CDR3 length: 14 amino acids. The CDR3 coding sequence is TGTGCCAGCAGCTTACAGGGGAGAGGGCAGCCCCAGCATTTT. Translating it yields CASSLQGRGQPQHF.

The chain recombines TRBV25-1 with TRBJ2-5; D perhaps matches TRBD2 (6 bases). Germline V lookup: CDR1 MGHDK, CDR2 SYGVNS. The CDR3 is 13 residues long. The ends were cut back, 8 bases at V and 1 base at J, with 11 bases in the middle. CDR3 region: CASERGLQETQYF. CDR3 bases: TGTGCCAGCGAGAGGGGACTCCAAGAGACCCAGTACTTC.

This clone has just a few counts. The chain carries TRBV19 and TRBJ2-2, with TRBD2 matching over 12 bases. V dropped 6 bases and J dropped 6; count of bases not matched to a gene: 5. The CDR3 spans 15 residues. From germline, CDR1 is LNHDA and CDR2 SQIVND (reference sequence). The CDR3 bases are TGTGCCAGTAGCAGACTAGCGGGAGTTTCCGGGGAGCTGTTTTTT. Amino acids: CASSRLAGVSGELFF.

The chain links TRBV30 to TRBJ2-7; a possible D gene is TRBD2 (6 bases). The CDR3 is 12 amino acids. With 0 bases removed from V and 7 bases from J, the gap between germline ends came to 10 bases. Germline V gives CDR1 GTSNPN, CDR2 SVGIG (reference sequence). As DNA, the CDR3 is TGTGCCTGGAGTGTACACGGGGGTGAGCAGTACTTC. It translates to CAWSVHGGEQYF.

This clone has just a few counts. This chain uses TRBV9 with TRBJ2-1; the match to TRBD1 covers 7 bases. The germline CDR1 and CDR2 sequences are SGDLS and YYNGEE. The V segment lost 4 bases and the J segment 5 bases; nucleotides outside the gene matches: 6. This CDR3 region has 14 residues. CDR3 DNA sequence: TGTGCCAGCAGCCCGCGACAGGGAAACAATGAGCAGTTCTTC. The encoded protein is CASSPRQGNNEQFF.

This clone was detected only a few times. This chain connects TRBV29-1 to TRBJ2-5; 9 bases line up with TRBD1. CDR1 is SQVTM and CDR2 is ANQGSEA in the germline V gene. The CDR3 loop spans 11 amino acids. With V trimmed by 6 bases and J by 5 bases, 1 base remained unmatched. CDR3 loop: CSVGTGETQYF. The CDR3 bases are TGCAGCGTCGGGACAGGGGAGACCCAGTACTTC.

This clone was counted between two and nine times. The J gene is TRBJ1-1, the V gene TRBV30; D remains unclear. Germline CDR1 is GTSNPN and CDR2 is SVGIG (reference sequence). The V and J ends lost 0 bases and 1 base respectively, with 12 bases between them. This CDR3 has 15 residues. CDR3 amino acids: CAWSVHQDWNTEAFF. The CDR3 region has the DNA TGTGCCTGGAGTGTACATCAGGACTGGAACACTGAAGCTTTCTTT.

There are a few counts of this clone. This sequence joins TRBV7-6 and TRBJ1-2, with D perhaps TRBD1 (5 bases). The length of the CDR3 is 15 residues. Germline V gene sequence: CDR1 SGHVS, CDR2 FNYEAQ. The V gene lost 1 base and the J gene lost 7 bases, with 16 bases spanning the gap. Written as DNA, the CDR3 is TGTGCCAGCAGCTTAGGTCCCTCAGGGTTTGCTGGCTACACCTTC. Its translation is CASSLGPSGFAGYTF. The variable domain in full, completed from reference TRBV7-6 and TRBJ1-2, reads GAGVSQSPRYKVTKRGQDVALRCDPISGHVSLYWYRQALGQGPEFLTYFNYEAQQDKSGLPNDRFSAERPEGSISTLTIQRTEQRDSAMYRCASSLGPSGFAGYTFGSGTRLTVV.

This clone has just a few counts. V gene TRBV7-3 combines with J gene TRBJ1-1, with D perhaps matching TRBD1 (6 bases). The CDR3 has 13 amino acids. Germline assignment: CDR1 SGHTA and CDR2 FQGTGA. V lost 5 bases, J lost 8 bases, and 15 bases lay in between. This chain's CDR3 is CASSQSGHLEAFF. In DNA, the CDR3 is TGTGCCAGCAGCCAATCGGGACACCTAGAAGCTTTCTTT.

This chain joins TRBV18 and TRBJ2-2, with TRBD1 identical over 7 bases. CDR3 length equals 16 residues. Germline lookup yields CDR1 KGHSH and CDR2 LQKENI. V dropped 3 bases and J dropped 4; count of bases not matched to a gene: 8. The CDR3 is CASSPASTGSTGELFF. DNA for the CDR3: TGTGCCAGCTCACCCGCCTCGACAGGGTCCACCGGGGAGCTGTTTTTT. Looking up the rest from reference TRBV18 and TRBJ2-2 gives the full variable domain: NAGVMQNPRHLVRRRGQEARLRCSPMKGHSHVYWYRQLPEEGLKFMVYLQKENIIDESGMPKERFSAEFPKEGPSILRIQQVVRGDSAAYFCASSPASTGSTGELFFGEGSRLTVL.

V is TRBV5-4 and J is TRBJ2-3; 8 bases line up with TRBD2. The CDR3 is 15 residues long. CDR1 and CDR2 from the germline V gene are SGHNT and YYREEE (reference sequence). V trimming: 5 bases; J trimming: 2 bases; junction bases outside the gene matches: 7. Here the CDR3 reads CASRPSGSHTDTQYF. CDR3 nucleotide sequence: TGTGCCAGCAGACCGAGCGGGAGTCACACAGATACGCAGTATTTT.

The table lists this clone with a few counts. The rearrangement links TRBV7-9 to TRBJ1-6; 10 nucleotides match TRBD1. The trim removed 4 bases at V and 10 bases at J, leaving 4 bases unmatched. CDR3 length: 14 residues. CDR1 is SEHNR and CDR2 is FQNEAQ in the germline V gene (reference sequence). The CDR3 coding sequence is TGTGCCAGCAGCTCGGACAGGGGGGTGTCACCCCTCCACTTT. The encoded protein is CASSSDRGVSPLHF.

J is TRBJ2-7 and V is TRBV25-1, with D perhaps matching TRBD1 (6 bases). CDR3 length: 13 residues. Germline loops: CDR1 MGHDK, CDR2 SYGVNS. V lost 6 bases, J lost 1 base, and 10 bases lay in between. The DNA for the CDR3 is TGTGCCAGCAGGGTGACAGGTTCCTACGAGCAGTACTTC. This encodes CASRVTGSYEQYF.

The CDR3 spells CASSLEPYNEQFF. CDR3 bases: TGCGCCAGCAGCTTGGAGCCCTACAATGAGCAGTTCTTC. V usage is TRBV5-1 and J usage is TRBJ2-1, with D unresolved. V was cut by 0 bases and J by 2 bases, with 3 bases left in between. CDR3 length: 13 residues. Germline CDR1 is SGHRS and CDR2 is YFSETQ.

The chain has TRBV7-8 and TRBJ2-7, with 9 bases fitting TRBD2. CDR1 and CDR2 (germline): SGHVS, FQNEAQ. The CDR3 length is 15 residues. The V segment lost 4 bases and the J segment 3 bases; nucleotides outside the gene matches: 7. CDR3 loop: CASSSGGAGGYEQYF. CDR3 DNA sequence: TGTGCCAGCAGCTCAGGAGGAGCGGGAGGCTACGAGCAGTACTTC.

This clone turned up a few times. This sequence joins TRBV7-9 and TRBJ2-2, with 9 nucleotides matching TRBD2. This CDR3 has 17 amino acids. The J segment lost 1 base and the V segment lost 1 base, leaving 4 bases of the junction unmatched. Per the germline V gene, CDR1 is SEHNR and CDR2 is FQNEAQ (reference sequence). CDR3 sequence reads: CASSLVSSGMNTGELFF. The CDR3 DNA follows: TGTGCCAGCAGCTTAGTGTCTAGCGGGATGAACACCGGGGAGCTGTTTTTT.